The T cell receptor (beta chain) under discussion was sequenced for a study of a mutant IDH1 vaccine in newly diagnosed glioma. In the study overall: Treated patients had a mean age of 40.4 years and an approximately 60% male, 37.5% female split.

General observations from the study: The authors found pseudoprogression apparently unrelated to changes in top peripheral T cell clonotypes.

Repertoires were generated with immunoSEQ multiplex PCR, while TCRdb's copy carries only in-frame clones and drops some. The repertoire consists of about 25,000 clones, with roughly 93% occurring once and the leading ten covering roughly 1.2%. Looked up from germline, CDR1 is SGHAT and CDR2 is FQNNGV. V dropped 3 bases and J dropped 8 bases, with 19 bases sitting between them. The CDR3 spans 15 residues. The time point was: baseline, week 1 (first vaccination visit). Treatment given: pre-vaccination baseline after standard-of-care therapy. This clone came up once. Its antigen is undetermined. The receptor was isolated from a man in his forties or fifties with glioma. The chain is built from TRBV11-2 and TRBJ1-2, with D perhaps TRBD1 (6 bases). Sample: PBMCs, taken from a glioma patient treated with radiotherapy, temozolomide or both. The CDR3 nucleotides are TGTGCCAGCAGCTTGGGGGCAGGGGCCTTGGAGGGCTACACCTTC. This codes for CASSLGAGALEGYTF.